One and the same sample provided the 14 T cell receptor beta chains below, sequenced in a study of response to subunit inactivated influenza vaccine. MiXCR, applied by TCRdb to the RT-PCR reads, yields one record per CDR3 protein. The sample includes about 530,000 distinct CDR3 sequences, around 11% seen only once; the top ten take roughly 10%. The sequencing here drew on PBMCs from blood, taken on the day of vaccination. These receptors all stem from a man in his forties or fifties who received an inactivated influenza vaccine.

This clonotype was seen ten or more times. The CDR3 sequence: CASSPGWGYNEKLFF. CDR3 bases: TGTGCCAGCAGTCCTGGATGGGGGTATAATGAAAAACTGTTTTTT. This rearrangement joins TRBV27 to TRBJ1-4; perhaps TRBD1 as D (5 bases). V dropped 5 bases and J dropped 4 bases, with 14 bases sitting between them. In germline, CDR1 is MNHEY, CDR2 SMNVEV (reference sequence). The length of the CDR3 is 15 residues.

Only a few counts were recorded for this clonotype. The chain combines TRBV10-3 with TRBJ2-1; 10 nucleotides agree with TRBD2. V shed 4 bases, J shed 6 bases, and the junction held 3 bases outside the gene matches. The CDR3 is 14 amino acids. Germline V CDR1 and CDR2: ENHRY, SYGVKD. CDR3 in amino acids: CAISVLAGVNEQFF. CDR3 DNA: TGTGCCATCAGTGTCCTAGCGGGGGTCAATGAGCAGTTCTTC.

This clonotype was seen only a few times. The rearrangement joins TRBV18 to TRBJ2-3, with D perhaps matching TRBD2 (5 bases). Germline V gene sequence: CDR1 KGHSH, CDR2 LQKENI. The CDR3 loop spans 15 amino acids. With 4 bases removed from V and 5 bases from J, the gap between germline ends came to 16 bases. CDR3 amino acids: CASSQAGAGGDTQYF. The CDR3 DNA is TGTGCCAGCTCACAGGCCGGTGCCGGAGGAGATACGCAGTATTTT. Drawing the rest from reference TRBV18 and TRBJ2-3, the complete variable domain is NAGVMQNPRHLVRRRGQEARLRCSPMKGHSHVYWYRQLPEEGLKFMVYLQKENIIDESGMPKERFSAEFPKEGPSILRIQQVVRGDSAAYFCASSQAGAGGDTQYFGPGTRLTVL.

The CDR3 protein is CASSWSNRGQPQHF. The CDR3 DNA follows: TGTGCCAGCAGTTGGTCCAACCGGGGGCAGCCCCAGCATTTT. The V gene is TRBV6-2 or TRBV6-3, the J gene TRBJ1-5; tentatively, D is TRBD1 (5 bases). V shed 4 bases and J shed 7 bases, with 14 bases lying between them. This CDR3 region has 14 residues. From germline, CDR1 is MNHEY and CDR2 SVGEGT.

This clonotype was detected a few times. The chain has TRBV12-3 or TRBV12-4 and TRBJ1-4, with D perhaps matching TRBD1 (5 bases). The CDR3 is 14 residues long. The ends were cut back, 6 bases at V and 8 bases at J, with 16 bases in the middle. The chain's CDR3 is CASSLTENLEKLFF. The DNA of the CDR3 is TGTGCCAGCAGCCTGACAGAGAATTTGGAAAAACTGTTTTTT.

This clonotype was found a few times. The V gene is TRBV24-1, the J gene TRBJ2-2; possibly TRBD1 or TRBD2 for D (5 bases each). This CDR3 region has 15 residues. V was cut by 9 bases and J by 4 bases, with 17 bases left in between. CDR1 and CDR2 from the germline V gene are KGHDR and SFDVKD. The CDR3 bases are TGTGCCACCGGGGGATCAGGAGTGGGCACCGGGGAGCTGTTTTTT. Its translation is CATGGSGVGTGELFF.

The genes are TRBV7-2 and TRBJ1-5, with D uncertain. V shed 5 bases and J shed 0 bases, with 17 bases lying between them. The CDR3 contains 17 residues. Germline V lookup: CDR1 SGHTA, CDR2 FQGNSA. CDR3 sequence (DNA): TGTGCCAGCAGCCGCGCCGGAGTACAAAATAGCAATCAGCCCCAGCATTTT. Protein product: CASSRAGVQNSNQPQHF.

This clonotype was seen more than once but under ten times. V gene TRBV5-6 combines with J gene TRBJ2-2; TRBD1 might be the D (6 bases). Germline loops: CDR1 SGHDT, CDR2 YYEEEE. The CDR3 is 15 amino acids. V lost 5 bases and J 1 base, leaving 12 bases between the germline ends. The CDR3 loop is CASSHPTGNTGELFF. As DNA, the CDR3 is TGTGCCAGCAGTCACCCGACAGGGAACACCGGGGAGCTGTTTTTT.

This clonotype was seen many times. The chain employs TRBV5-1 and TRBJ2-2; D possibly corresponds to TRBD1 (6 bases). V was pared by 0 bases and J by 5 bases, with 17 bases between. Germline V lookup: CDR1 SGHRS, CDR2 YFSETQ. The CDR3 is 17 residues long. Written as DNA, the CDR3 is TGCGCCAGCAGCTTGGCCTCCGGGACACTGAGGACCGGGGAGCTGTTTTTT. This codes for CASSLASGTLRTGELFF.

The chain recombines TRBV28 with TRBJ2-7, with D uncertain. V lost 7 bases to trimming and J lost 3 bases, with 10 bases between them. The germline gives CDR1 MDHEN, CDR2 SYDVKM. The CDR3 runs 12 residues. The CDR3 reads CASKEDVYEQYF. The CDR3 DNA reads as TGTGCCAGCAAAGAGGACGTCTACGAGCAGTACTTC.

A few counts support this clonotype. V and J are TRBV5-1 and TRBJ2-5; the D gene is possibly TRBD1 (5 bases). The CDR3 length is 15 residues. Germline CDR1 SGHRS, CDR2 YFSETQ. V was shortened by 0 bases and J by 4 bases, with 13 bases between the two germline ends. CDR3 region: CASSLGTSNLETQYF. Here the CDR3 DNA reads TGCGCCAGCAGCTTGGGGACATCGAACCTAGAGACCCAGTACTTC.

This clonotype was picked up many times. The gene calls are TRBV29-1 and TRBJ2-1; TRBD2 might be the D (5 bases). The CDR3 contains 15 residues. V was clipped by 3 bases and J by 7 bases, with 19 bases between them. Germline V gene sequence: CDR1 SQVTM, CDR2 ANQGSEA. CDR3: CSVDYEGVFYNEQFF. The CDR3 DNA reads TGCAGCGTTGATTATGAGGGAGTTTTTTATAATGAGCAGTTCTTC.

CDR3 DNA: TGTGCCAGCAGTTGGTCGGGGGCACCTGGGGGGTCACCCCTCCACTTT. Amino acid sequence: CASSWSGAPGGSPLHF. This chain links TRBV12-3 or TRBV12-4 with TRBJ1-6, with D tentatively TRBD1 (6 bases). The CDR3 sequence is 16 residues long. V was clipped by 4 bases and J by 10 bases, with 20 bases between them.

The chain employs TRBV2 and TRBJ2-7; D is possibly TRBD2 (5 bases). The CDR3 runs to 16 residues. The germline V and J ends were trimmed by 6 bases and 2 bases, with 20 bases remaining between them. The germline V gene encodes CDR1 SNHLY and CDR2 FYNNEI. In DNA form, the CDR3 reads TGTGCCAGCAGCCGGGAACAGCGCCCAGGAGCCTACGAGCAGTACTTC. Its protein is CASSREQRPGAYEQYF.